The clone carrying this T cell receptor beta chain was observed once. Its antigen is undetermined. The CDR3 spans 16 residues. Germline V lookup: CDR1 MNHEY, CDR2 SVGEGT. V gave up 5 bases and J gave up 6 bases; unmatched junction bases: 12. A second roughly 6 to 11 cycle PCR used barcoded and J-beta primers. Each cDNA molecule was tagged by a template-switch adaptor with 12 random nucleotides. TCRdb reprocessed the 5' RACE reads with MiXCR, giving one entry per CDR3 protein. The sample holds fewer than 650,000 distinct CDR3 sequences, about 28% seen once. The entry originates in a study of blood T cells in healthy people across ages. Points from the study as a whole: Significant beta diversity loss was already apparent by age approximately 38, declining roughly linearly.

This sample was also put to use in a study of T cells of mothers and their children.

The source is a boy between 2 and 10 years old in good health. The sequencing input was blood. The chain links TRBV6-2 or TRBV6-3 to TRBJ2-1; 8 bases match TRBD2. CDR3 sequence (DNA): TGTGCCAGCAGTCACCTATCCGGACTAGCTCGCAATGAGCAGTTCTTC. Its protein product is CASSHLSGLARNEQFF.